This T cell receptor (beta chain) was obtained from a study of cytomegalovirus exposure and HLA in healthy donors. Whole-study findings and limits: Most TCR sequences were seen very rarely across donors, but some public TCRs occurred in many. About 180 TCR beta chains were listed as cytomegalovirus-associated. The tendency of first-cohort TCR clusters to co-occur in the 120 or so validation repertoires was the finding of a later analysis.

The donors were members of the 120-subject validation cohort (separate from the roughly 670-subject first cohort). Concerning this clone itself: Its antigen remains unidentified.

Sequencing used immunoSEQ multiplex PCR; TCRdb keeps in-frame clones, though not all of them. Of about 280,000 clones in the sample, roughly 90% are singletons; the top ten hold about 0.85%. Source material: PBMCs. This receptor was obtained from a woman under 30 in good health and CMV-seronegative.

Here the CDR3 DNA reads TGTGCCAGTAGTATAGATGGGACTAGCGCCTACGAGCAGTACTTC. Translating gives CASSIDGTSAYEQYF. This chain uses TRBV19 with TRBJ2-7; 10 nucleotides line up with TRBD2. Germline V gives CDR1 LNHDA, CDR2 SQIVND (reference sequence). The CDR3 contains 15 residues. The J segment lost 2 bases and the V segment lost 0 bases, leaving 1 base of the junction unmatched.